This TCR beta chain is from a study of blood T cell repertoires in COVID-19. Study-wide context: Both acute and convalescent COVID-19 samples were obtained from the United States, Italy and Spain.

The table lists this clone with a count of one. CDR1 is LGHDT and CDR2 is YNNKEL in the germline V gene (reference sequence). The CDR3 is 16 residues long. Trimming took off 6 bases at V and 8 bases at J, with 20 bases between the two ends. The table came from immunoSEQ multiplex PCR; TCRdb's copy has only in-frame clones and leaves some out. The data hold just under 350,000 clones, with around 90% observed a single time. The clonotype was recovered from a woman between 18 and 29 years old who had recovered from COVID-19. Sequencing input: peripheral blood. V usage is TRBV3-1 (or the pseudogene TRBV3-2) and J usage is TRBJ1-6; tentatively, D is TRBD1 (6 bases). The CDR3 DNA is TGTGCCAGCAGTCCGGTGGGACCCGCAGGGGATTCACCCCTCCACTTT. It yields the protein CASSPVGPAGDSPLHF.